This entry is about one T cell receptor (beta chain). The PCR made use of 60 Vbeta and 13 Jbeta primers. The protocol was immunoSEQ multiplex PCR, while the TCRdb copy is restricted to in-frame clones and leaves out a portion. The sample shows approximately 140,000 clones, roughly four fifths of them seen only once. This sample is part of a study of cytomegalovirus exposure and HLA in healthy donors. Sequencing was done on a sample of PBMCs. The receptor comes from a man between 18 and 35 years old in good health and CMV-seropositive.

The CDR3 DNA is TGTGCCAGCAGCTCCATCAGGGGGTACGAGCAGTACTTC. It codes for CASSSIRGYEQYF. The chain has TRBV7-9 and TRBJ2-7, with 7 bases that match TRBD1. The germline CDR1 and CDR2 sequences are SEHNR and FQNEAQ (reference sequence). The CDR3 sequence is 13 residues long. Unmatched junction bases numbered 4, after V lost 4 bases and J lost 4 bases.